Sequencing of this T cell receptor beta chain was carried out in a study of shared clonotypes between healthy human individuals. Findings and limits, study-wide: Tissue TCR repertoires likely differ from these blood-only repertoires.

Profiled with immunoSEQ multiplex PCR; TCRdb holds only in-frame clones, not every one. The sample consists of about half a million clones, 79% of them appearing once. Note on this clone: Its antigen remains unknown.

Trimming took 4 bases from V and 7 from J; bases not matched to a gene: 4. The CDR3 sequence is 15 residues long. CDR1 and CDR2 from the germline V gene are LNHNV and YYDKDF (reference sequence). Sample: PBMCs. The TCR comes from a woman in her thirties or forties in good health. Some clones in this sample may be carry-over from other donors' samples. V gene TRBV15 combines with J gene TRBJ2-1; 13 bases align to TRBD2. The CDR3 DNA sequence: TGTGCCACCAGCACCACTAGCGGGAGGGATAATGAGCAGTTCTTC. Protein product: CATSTTSGRDNEQFF.